Listed here is a single TCR beta chain. The sample holds many counts of this clonotype. Its binding antigen is unknown. No much larger clone exists at a distance of one base, and base qualities are not known. Genomic DNA was used as template for profiling of TCR beta VDJ combinations and CDR3 sequences. An Illumina HiSeq 2000 was used for TCR repertoire sequencing. The paper's data handling went like this. TRBV/TRBJ rearrangement plots, CDR3 size and DJ length profiles, and Simpson's diversity index were used to assess repertoires. The most abundant DNA sequence in the deep sequencing data was taken as the immunodominant clone. CDR3 amino acid sequences were screened for sharing across subjects and were compared with published repertoires and the VDJdb database. In TCRdb, the public reads were trimmed at Q25 with fastp and aligned with MiXCR, with productive beta chains retained. Entries that share a CDR3 protein sequence are merged under the most common genes and DNA. V and J calls and clone size were set by TCRdb, not the authors. The sample table contains about 130,000 distinct CDR3 sequences; only one count was recorded for over 45% of them. The ten largest clones capture around 2.3% of the sample.

This entry comes from a study of CD8+CD57+ T cells in acquired aplastic anemia (dated by TCRdb to the late 2010s). General notes on the study: DNA extracted from sorted CD4+ and CD8+ cells had a mean of 3.2 ug, with a range of 0.2 to 27.4 ug. An average of roughly 9.8 million reads for CD4+ cells and approximately 11 million reads for CD8+ cells was obtained from healthy donor samples. The investigation overall reported the following: Roughly 29 CD8+ CDR3 sequences were found to be shared between patients and controls, but these sequences appeared to be highly expressed in patients and within the immunodominant clones of the patients. No significant difference in CD8+ Simpson's diversity was found between patients and healthy controls (P=0.060).

Looking up the germline V gene yields CDR1 SGDLS and CDR2 YYNGEE. Counted from cysteine to phenylalanine, this CDR3 has 16 amino acids. Only the CDR3 part of the read is kept: 48 bases, read in frame from the first base. The junction shows trimming of 0 bases on V and 3 bases on J, plus 16 bases between the germline ends. In this study, sorted CD4+ and CD8+ T cells from the blood of healthy subjects and of severe aplastic anemia patients had their TCR repertoires deep-sequenced. Ficoll-Paque density gradient centrifugation was used to isolate peripheral blood mononuclear cells. Before DNA extraction, CD4+ and CD8+ T cells were sorted by FACS or by magnetic beads.

This receptor was taken from a human donor in good health, serving as a control. The sample comprised sorted CD4+, CD8+, or CD8+CD57+ T cells (not recorded which) from PBMCs. The chain was built from TRBV9 and TRBJ2-7; tentative D gene TRBD1, with 6 bases matching. The CDR3 region: CASSVGQGQKDYEQYF. At the DNA level, the sequence is TGTGCCAGCAGCGTAGGGCAGGGGCAAAAGGACTACGAGCAGTACTTC. The full variable domain, with segments outside the CDR3 supplied by the reference TRBV9 and TRBJ2-7 proteins, appears as DSGVTQTPKHLITATGQRVTLRCSPRSGDLSVYWYQQSLDQGLQFLIQYYNGEERAKGNILERFSAQQFPDLHSELNLSSLELGDSALYFCASSVGQGQKDYEQYFGPGTRLTVT.